One and the same sample provided the 26 T cell receptor beta chains below, sequenced in a study of T cell changes during pregnancy in multiple sclerosis. Profiling relied on immunoSEQ multiplex PCR, and the TCRdb table lists in-frame clones only, not all of them. Of under 55,000 clones in the sample, around 90% were seen once. The sample consisted of peripheral blood, taken in the first trimester of pregnancy. The source of these receptors is a female donor with multiple sclerosis, enrolled in a pregnancy study.

The CDR3 spells CASSPRTGPFAYGYTF. DNA for the CDR3: TGTGCCAGCAGTCCCAGAACAGGACCCTTTGCTTATGGCTACACCTTC. This chain joins TRBV2 and TRBJ1-2; the D gene is possibly TRBD1 (5 bases). Germline loops: CDR1 SNHLY, CDR2 FYNNEI. The V gene lost 5 bases and the J gene lost 5 bases, with 21 bases spanning the gap. This CDR3 region has 16 residues. The whole variable domain, remainder taken from reference TRBV2 and TRBJ1-2, is EPEVTQTPSHQVTQMGQEVILRCVPISNHLYFYWYRQILGQKVEFLVSFYNNEISEKSEIFDDQFSVERPDGSNFTLKIRSTKLEDSAMYFCASSPRTGPFAYGYTFGSGTRLTVV.

J is TRBJ1-2 and V is TRBV5-1, with 9 bases fitting TRBD1. The CDR3 has 17 amino acids. The ends lost 5 bases at V and 8 bases at J; junction bases unmatched: 19. Germline V CDR1 and CDR2: SGHRS, YFSETQ. CDR3 sequence (DNA): TGCGCCAGCAGACTCTCTCCTGGACAGGGGTCCGTTGGGGGCTACACCTTC. This encodes CASRLSPGQGSVGGYTF.

The chain recombines TRBV18 with TRBJ2-2; possibly TRBD1 for D (5 bases). This CDR3 has 15 residues. The V gene's germline CDR1 is KGHSH and CDR2 LQKENI. Trimming removed 3 bases at V and 5 bases at J, with 13 bases between. The CDR3 protein is CASSPRLGVTGELFF. In nucleotides, the CDR3 is TGTGCCAGCTCACCGAGGCTAGGGGTAACCGGGGAGCTGTTTTTT. Filled out from reference TRBV18 and TRBJ2-2, the complete variable domain reads NAGVMQNPRHLVRRRGQEARLRCSPMKGHSHVYWYRQLPEEGLKFMVYLQKENIIDESGMPKERFSAEFPKEGPSILRIQQVVRGDSAAYFCASSPRLGVTGELFFGEGSRLTVL.

The chain employs TRBV7-8 and TRBJ2-2; possible D gene TRBD1, 5 bases. Germline V CDR1 and CDR2: SGHVS, FQNEAQ. Between the trimmed V and J ends, which lost 0 bases and 0 bases, there was a span of 17 bases. The CDR3 runs to 19 residues. The CDR3 DNA is TGTGCCAGCAGCTTAGCGATCCTGACAGCTCCACCGAACACCGGGGAGCTGTTTTTT. Translated: CASSLAILTAPPNTGELFF.

The chain links TRBV7-8 to TRBJ2-6, with 8 bases lining up with TRBD1. Per the germline V gene, CDR1 is SGHVS and CDR2 is FQNEAQ. V lost 3 bases and J lost 1; bases outside the gene matches: 8. The length of the CDR3 is 18 residues. As DNA, the CDR3 is TGTGCCAGCAGCTTTTTCGCAGGGGGCGCTTCTGGGGCCAACGTCCTGACTTTC. This translates into CASSFFAGGASGANVLTF.

This rearrangement joins TRBV13 to TRBJ2-7; 8 positions match TRBD2. This CDR3 has 14 residues. CDR1 PRHDT and CDR2 FYEKMQ come from the germline V gene (reference sequence). V shed 3 bases, J shed 1 base, and the junction held 2 bases outside the gene matches. CDR3 DNA sequence: TGTGCCAGCAGCTTCAGCGGGGGATCCTACGAGCAGTACTTC. As protein: CASSFSGGSYEQYF.

This sequence joins TRBV5-8 and TRBJ1-5; D gene unclear. With 4 bases removed from V and 4 bases from J, the gap between germline ends came to 15 bases. The germline V gene encodes CDR1 SGHTS and CDR2 YDEGEE. The CDR3 is 15 amino acids. CDR3 DNA: TGTGCCAGCAGCCGTCCCAGGTCTAATAATCAGCCCCAGCATTTT. As protein: CASSRPRSNNQPQHF.

The J gene is TRBJ2-2, the V gene TRBV20-1; D not resolved. With 2 bases removed from V and 8 bases from J, the gap between germline ends came to 6 bases. The CDR3 extends over 11 amino acids. Looked up from germline, CDR1 is DFQATT and CDR2 is SNEGSKA (reference sequence). This CDR3 reads CSARMTGELFF. The CDR3 region has the DNA TGCAGTGCTAGAATGACAGGGGAGCTGTTTTTT.

The chain couples TRBV15 to TRBJ2-1; D may be TRBD1 (6 bases). The CDR3 loop spans 18 amino acids. CDR1 and CDR2 from the germline V gene are LNHNV and YYDKDF (reference sequence). The ends were cut back, 5 bases at V and 5 bases at J, with 25 bases in the middle. CDR3 DNA: TGTGCCACCAGCCGTTATCCCCCAGGGGCCCAAGTAAACAATGAGCAGTTCTTC. Protein product: CATSRYPPGAQVNNEQFF.

The genes are TRBV5-6 and TRBJ2-2, with D unresolved. This CDR3 contains 12 residues. Deletions cut 3 bases from V and 5 bases from J, with 5 bases between. Germline CDR1 reads SGHDT; CDR2 reads YYEEEE. CDR3 DNA sequence: TGTGCCAGCAGCTCCACTACCGGGGAGCTGTTTTTT. This codes for CASSSTTGELFF.

The V gene is TRBV11-2, the J gene TRBJ2-1; D remains ambiguous. V was pared by 2 bases and J by 2 bases, with 4 bases between. In germline, CDR1 is SGHAT, CDR2 FQNNGV. The CDR3 spans 13 residues. CDR3: CASSLLPYNEQFF. DNA of the CDR3: TGTGCCAGCAGCTTACTCCCCTACAATGAGCAGTTCTTC.

The chain has TRBV19 and TRBJ1-1; 8 bases are a match to TRBD1. Germline lookup yields CDR1 LNHDA and CDR2 SQIVND (reference sequence). This CDR3 comprises 16 residues. The ends lost 5 bases at V and 0 bases at J; junction bases unmatched: 8. In DNA form, the CDR3 reads TGTGCCAGTAGTCACGGACAGGGTACTTTGAACACTGAAGCTTTCTTT. Protein product: CASSHGQGTLNTEAFF.

The V and J genes are TRBV7-9 and TRBJ1-1; D ambiguous. CDR3 size: 14 residues. Germline CDR1 reads SEHNR; CDR2 reads FQNEAQ (reference sequence). Trimming removed 5 bases at V and 0 bases at J, with 10 bases between. CDR3 region: CASSRGRVNTEAFF. CDR3 nucleotide sequence: TGTGCCAGCAGCCGAGGGAGGGTGAACACTGAAGCTTTCTTT.

A remark on this clone: Other nucleotide sequences from this sample produce the same CDR3. The gene calls are TRBV7-2 and TRBJ2-5; D may be TRBD1 (5 bases). This CDR3 contains 15 residues. V was clipped by 2 bases and J by 1 base, with 11 bases between them. Germline CDR1 reads SGHTA; CDR2 reads FQGNSA. In nucleotides, the CDR3 is TGTGCCAGCAGCTTACTCCCAGGGCCCCAAGAGACCCAGTACTTC. Translated: CASSLLPGPQETQYF.

The V call is TRBV11-2, the J call TRBJ1-4, with D perhaps TRBD1 (5 bases). Germline assignment: CDR1 SGHAT and CDR2 FQNNGV. The CDR3 runs 15 residues. Between the trimmed V and J ends, which lost 5 bases and 3 bases, there was a span of 13 bases. CDR3 sequence (DNA): TGTGCCAGCAGCCCCCCAGGGTGGGCTAATGAAAAACTGTTTTTT. This translates into CASSPPGWANEKLFF.

V and J are TRBV18 and TRBJ1-2; D uncertain. With 3 bases removed from V and 5 bases from J, the gap between germline ends came to 13 bases. Germline V lookup: CDR1 KGHSH, CDR2 LQKENI. The CDR3 has 14 amino acids. CDR3: CASSPNTGGYGYTF. As DNA, the CDR3 is TGTGCCAGCTCACCGAATACCGGAGGGTATGGCTACACCTTC.

This chain connects TRBV7-2 to TRBJ2-2, with D unresolved. V gave up 2 bases and J gave up 3 bases, with 7 bases separating them. Germline CDR1 is SGHTA and CDR2 is FQGNSA. This CDR3 region has 14 residues. Here the CDR3 DNA reads TGTGCCAGCAGCTTATCCGGTTACACCGGGGAGCTGTTTTTT. Protein product: CASSLSGYTGELFF.

This chain uses TRBV7-9 with TRBJ1-5; the D gene is possibly TRBD1 (5 bases). The CDR3 is 15 residues long. V gave up 3 bases and J gave up 2 bases, with 11 bases separating them. CDR1 is SEHNR and CDR2 is FQNEAQ in the germline V gene (reference sequence). The CDR3 loop reads CASSLAGSGNQPQHF. CDR3 nucleotides: TGTGCCAGCAGCTTGGCAGGGTCGGGCAATCAGCCCCAGCATTTT.

The chain has TRBV9 and TRBJ2-7; weak D call: TRBD1 (6 bases). CDR1 and CDR2 (germline): SGDLS, YYNGEE. The CDR3 is 13 residues long. V was clipped by 0 bases and J by 5 bases, with 9 bases between them. CDR3 region: CASSVDRVHEQYF. The DNA for the CDR3 is TGTGCCAGCAGCGTAGACAGGGTACACGAGCAGTACTTC.

As regards this clone: The identical CDR3 is also encoded by other nucleotide sequences in the sample. V is TRBV29-1 and J is TRBJ2-1; TRBD1 might be the D (8 bases). The V and J ends lost 3 bases and 4 bases respectively, with 13 bases between them. The CDR3 spans 14 residues. Germline CDR1 reads SQVTM; CDR2 reads ANQGSEA. The CDR3 sequence: CSVDRGDRYNEQFF. CDR3 DNA sequence: TGCAGCGTTGATCGGGGGGACAGGTACAATGAGCAGTTCTTC.

Remarks on this clone: Other DNA sequences in this specimen translate into the identical CDR3. The chain combines TRBV9 with TRBJ2-3; a weak D match, TRBD2 (7 bases). V was cut by 2 bases and J by 1 base, with 11 bases left in between. The CDR3 totals 15 residues. Germline V lookup: CDR1 SGDLS, CDR2 YYNGEE. This CDR3 reads CASSVAGARTDTQYF. As DNA, the CDR3 is TGTGCCAGCAGCGTCGCGGGGGCCCGCACAGATACGCAGTATTTT. The full variable domain, its missing parts supplied by reference TRBV9 and TRBJ2-3, is DSGVTQTPKHLITATGQRVTLRCSPRSGDLSVYWYQQSLDQGLQFLIQYYNGEERAKGNILERFSAQQFPDLHSELNLSSLELGDSALYFCASSVAGARTDTQYFGPGTRLTVL.

Only a few counts were recorded for this clone. The chain is built from TRBV5-1 and TRBJ2-5; 8 nucleotides line up with TRBD1. The CDR3 runs to 15 residues. Per germline, CDR1 SGHRS and CDR2 YFSETQ. Losses at the gene ends were 4 bases for V and 4 bases for J; bases not matched to a gene: 9. This CDR3 reads CASSPMGGQGETQYF. The CDR3 coding sequence is TGCGCCAGCAGCCCAATGGGTGGACAGGGAGAGACCCAGTACTTC.

V and J are TRBV11-3 and TRBJ1-3, with D unclear. The germline gives CDR1 SGHNT, CDR2 YENEEA. The CDR3 contains 13 residues. V was trimmed by 6 bases and J by 4 bases, leaving 10 bases between them. The CDR3 loop is CASSLESGNTIYF. In DNA form, the CDR3 reads TGTGCCAGCAGTCTAGAGTCCGGAAACACCATATATTTT.

The genes are TRBV15 and TRBJ1-6, with D possibly matching TRBD1 (5 bases). The CDR3 totals 16 residues. Germline CDR1 reads LNHNV; CDR2 reads YYDKDF (reference sequence). Trimming stripped 5 bases from V and 4 bases from J, with 15 bases between. The CDR3 sequence: CATSQTPGRYNSPLHF. CDR3 nucleotides: TGTGCCACCAGCCAAACCCCAGGGAGGTATAATTCACCCCTCCACTTT.

V usage is TRBV5-4 and J usage is TRBJ2-1, with 11 positions matching TRBD1. This CDR3 spans 18 amino acids. In germline, CDR1 is SGHNT, CDR2 YYREEE (reference sequence). V lost 4 bases, J lost 0 bases, and 9 bases stayed unmatched. CDR3 amino acids: CASSRGQGAISSYNEQFF. CDR3 in DNA: TGTGCCAGCAGCCGCGGACAGGGGGCGATCAGCTCCTACAATGAGCAGTTCTTC.

This chain uses TRBV5-4 with TRBJ1-1, with 11 bases that match TRBD1. Germline V gives CDR1 SGHNT, CDR2 YYREEE (reference sequence). The CDR3 runs 14 residues. The J segment lost 7 bases and the V segment lost 2 bases, leaving 4 bases of the junction unmatched. CDR3 nucleotides: TGTGCCAGCAGCTTCGGACAGGGGGCAGGTGAAGCTTTCTTT. This translates into CASSFGQGAGEAFF.